A single sample gave rise to the 10 T cell receptor beta chains below, sequenced in a study of cytomegalovirus exposure and HLA in healthy donors. Profiled with immunoSEQ multiplex PCR; TCRdb holds only in-frame clones, not every one. The sample has some 220,000 clones, just over 90% seen once; the top ten hold approximately 1.1%. Material for sequencing was PBMCs. The source of these receptors is a woman aged 18-35 years in good health and CMV-seronegative.

The gene calls are TRBV20-1 and TRBJ2-3; D unresolved. Trimming cost V 1 base and J 7 bases, with 6 bases left between them. Germline V gene lookup returns CDR1 DFQATT and CDR2 SNEGSKA (reference sequence). The CDR3 contains 11 residues. CDR3 DNA: TGCAGTGCTAGAGTTCTAAATACGCAGTATTTT. Protein sequence: CSARVLNTQYF.

The V gene is TRBV13, the J gene TRBJ1-1, with D unclear. The CDR3 loop spans 13 amino acids. Germline V CDR1 and CDR2: PRHDT, FYEKMQ (reference sequence). V was cut by 1 base and J by 9 bases, with 12 bases left in between. The CDR3 DNA reads as TGTGCCAGCAGCTTAGATCGCGGGATAAAAGCTTTCTTT. Protein sequence: CASSLDRGIKAFF. Combining the CDR3 with reference TRBV13 and TRBJ1-1 gives the whole variable domain AAGVIQSPRHLIKEKRETATLKCYPIPRHDTVYWYQQGPGQDPQFLISFYEKMQSDKGSIPDRFSAQQFSDYHSELNMSSLELGDSALYFCASSLDRGIKAFFGQGTRLTVV.

The genes are TRBV6-5 and TRBJ1-2; possibly TRBD1 for D (6 bases). Deletions cut 5 bases from V and 6 bases from J, with 16 bases between. This CDR3 comprises 14 residues. Germline CDR1 is MNHEY and CDR2 is SVGAGI. The CDR3 DNA sequence: TGTGCCAGCAGTCCCCTATCAGGGGACAATGGCTACACCTTC. It codes for CASSPLSGDNGYTF.

A remark on this clone: The junction differs from germline at one of its ends, possibly a read error. The chain is built from TRBV7-7 and TRBJ2-5, with 8 positions matching TRBD2. The CDR3 has 19 residues. Germline-derived CDR1 and CDR2 are SSHAT and FNYEAQ (reference sequence). The chain's CDR3 is CASSLVGSGMGPLQETQYF. CDR3 DNA: TGTGCTAGCAGCTTAGTTGGTAGCGGGATGGGGCCCCTCCAAGAGACCCAGTACTTC.

The V gene is TRBV9, the J gene TRBJ2-5; 9 nucleotides align to TRBD2. V was clipped by 1 base and J by 5 bases; unmatched bases: 3. The CDR3 is 14 residues long. Germline CDR1 is SGDLS and CDR2 is YYNGEE. For the CDR3, the DNA is TGTGCCAGCAGCGTAAGCGGGGGGCGGGAGACCCAGTACTTC. As protein: CASSVSGGRETQYF. Full variable domain (remainder filled in from reference TRBV9 and TRBJ2-5): DSGVTQTPKHLITATGQRVTLRCSPRSGDLSVYWYQQSLDQGLQFLIQYYNGEERAKGNILERFSAQQFPDLHSELNLSSLELGDSALYFCASSVSGGRETQYFGPGTRLLVL.

This sequence joins TRBV30 and TRBJ1-1, with 9 positions matching TRBD1. Trimming at V came to 1 base and at J to 8 bases, leaving 11 bases not matched to a gene. This CDR3 has 15 residues. Germline values: CDR1 GTSNPN, CDR2 SVGIG (reference sequence). CDR3 region: CAWSGHRGPLPEAFF. DNA of the CDR3: TGTGCCTGGAGTGGCCACAGGGGGCCCCTCCCAGAAGCTTTCTTT.

The chain recombines TRBV28 with TRBJ2-2, with 7 bases identical to TRBD2. V trimming: 6 bases; J trimming: 0 bases; junction bases outside the gene matches: 7. Germline V gives CDR1 MDHEN, CDR2 SYDVKM. This CDR3 comprises 16 residues. The CDR3 DNA sequence: TGTGCCAGCAGCGCCCGGGCGGGAGCGAACACCGGGGAGCTGTTTTTT. The encoded protein is CASSARAGANTGELFF.

V is TRBV19 and J is TRBJ1-5; 9 nucleotides match TRBD1. There are 15 residues in the CDR3. Germline-derived CDR1 and CDR2 are LNHDA and SQIVND (reference sequence). V was clipped by 8 bases and J by 0 bases; unmatched bases: 5. The CDR3 region is CASDRGAYSNQPQHF. DNA for the CDR3: TGTGCCAGTGACAGGGGGGCGTATAGCAATCAGCCCCAGCATTTT.

V usage is TRBV5-1 and J usage is TRBJ1-1, with D hard to call. This CDR3 has 13 amino acids. CDR1 is SGHRS, CDR2 YFSETQ, per germline. V was pared by 4 bases and J by 1 base, with 8 bases between. For the CDR3, the DNA is TGCGCCAGCAGCCAGATTTCGAACACTGAAGCTTTCTTT. Translation gives CASSQISNTEAFF.

J is TRBJ2-1 and V is TRBV27, with 7 bases identical to TRBD1. J was trimmed by 12 bases and V by 4 bases; bases with no gene match: 12. Germline V gene lookup returns CDR1 MNHEY and CDR2 SMNVEV (reference sequence). The CDR3 consists of 14 residues. The CDR3 region has the DNA TGTGCCAGCAGTTCGTCAAGACAGGGAGTTGGGCAGTTCTTC. This sequence encodes CASSSSRQGVGQFF.